This TCR beta chain emerged from a study of graft-versus-host responses after intestinal transplantation. Per the germline V gene, CDR1 is MNHEY and CDR2 is SMNVEV (reference sequence). CDR3 length: 15 residues. V dropped 5 bases and J dropped 6; count of bases not matched to a gene: 12. Data came from immunoSEQ multiplex PCR; TCRdb stores just in-frame clones and leaves some out. The sample contains fewer than 20,000 clones, 95% of which appear only once. The sequence was collected from a human patient who received an intestinal transplant, so some T cells may come from the graft donor. The source was PBMCs, collected 23 days after intestinal transplant. The chain recombines TRBV27 with TRBJ1-2, with 7 bases aligning to TRBD1. In nucleotides, the CDR3 is TGTGCCAGCAGTACAGCACCGACAGGGACAAATGGCTACACCTTC. This gives the protein CASSTAPTGTNGYTF.